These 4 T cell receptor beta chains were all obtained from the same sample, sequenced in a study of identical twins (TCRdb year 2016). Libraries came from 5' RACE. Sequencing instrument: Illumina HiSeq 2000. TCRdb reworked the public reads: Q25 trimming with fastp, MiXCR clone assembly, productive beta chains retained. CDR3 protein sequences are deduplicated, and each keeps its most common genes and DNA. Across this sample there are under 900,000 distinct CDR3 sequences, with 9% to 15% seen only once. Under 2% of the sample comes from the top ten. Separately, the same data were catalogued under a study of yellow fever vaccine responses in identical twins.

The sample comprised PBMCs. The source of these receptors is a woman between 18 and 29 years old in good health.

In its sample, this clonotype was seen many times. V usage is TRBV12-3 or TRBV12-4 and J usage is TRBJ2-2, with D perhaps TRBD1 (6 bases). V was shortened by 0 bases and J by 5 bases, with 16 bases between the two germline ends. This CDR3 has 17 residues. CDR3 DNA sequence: TGTGCCAGCAGTTTAGCGACGGCAGGGGTGGGGACCGGGGAGCTGTTTTTT. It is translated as CASSLATAGVGTGELFF.

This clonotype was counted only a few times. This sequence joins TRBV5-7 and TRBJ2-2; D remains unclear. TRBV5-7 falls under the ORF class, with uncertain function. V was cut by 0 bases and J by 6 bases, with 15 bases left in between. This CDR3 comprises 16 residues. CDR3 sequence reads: CASSLAVGLCSGELFF. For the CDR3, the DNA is TGTGCCAGCAGCTTGGCTGTGGGATTGTGCTCCGGGGAGCTGTTTTTT.

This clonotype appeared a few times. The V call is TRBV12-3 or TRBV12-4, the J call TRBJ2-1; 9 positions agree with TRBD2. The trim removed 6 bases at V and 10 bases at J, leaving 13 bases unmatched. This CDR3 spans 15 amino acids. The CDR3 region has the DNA TGTGCCAGCAGAATCCGGGTAGCGGGAGTTGGGGAGCAGTTCTTC. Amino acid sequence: CASRIRVAGVGEQFF.

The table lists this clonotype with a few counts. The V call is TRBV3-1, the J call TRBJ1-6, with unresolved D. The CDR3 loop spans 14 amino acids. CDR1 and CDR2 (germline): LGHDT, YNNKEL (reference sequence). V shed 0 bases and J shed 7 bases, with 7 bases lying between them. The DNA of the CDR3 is TGTGCCAGCAGCCAAGACGGAGAGAATTCACCCCTCCACTTT. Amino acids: CASSQDGENSPLHF.